The TCR beta chain under discussion was sequenced for a study of T cell responses to AZD1222 COVID-19 vaccine. Whole-study findings and limits: Most donors were white British and more were female, and clonal diversity was possibly underestimated.

As regards this clone: Its target is unknown.

The repertoire was sequenced with immunoSEQ multiplex PCR; TCRdb's copy has only in-frame clones and lacks some. The sample contains about 130,000 clones, 92% of which appear only once. Source: peripheral blood, taken on day 0 of AZD1222 vaccination. The sequence was collected from an adult in good health.

The CDR3 DNA reads as TGTGCCATCAGTGAGGCGAGGGACAGCAATGAAAAACTGTTTTTT. Amino acid sequence: CAISEARDSNEKLFF. The chain has TRBV10-3 and TRBJ1-4; 7 nucleotides agree with TRBD1. CDR1 is ENHRY, CDR2 SYGVKD, per germline. The CDR3 sequence is 15 residues long. The J segment lost 5 bases and the V segment lost 2 bases, leaving 5 bases of the junction unmatched.